This T cell receptor beta chain stems from a study of OX40 agonist ivuxolimab in advanced cancers. On the study more broadly: Ivuxolimab is a fully human IgG2 antibody that activates OX40 (CD134). Partial responses, seen in three patients, involved one hepatocellular carcinoma and two cutaneous melanomas. Study observations and caveats: Relatively little clonal expansion, among the lowest observed, appeared in partial responders at 0.1-3.0 mg/kg.

The CDR3 runs 11 residues. V lost 4 bases, J lost 7 bases, and 8 bases lay in between. Germline assignment: CDR1 SEHNR and CDR2 FQNEAQ (reference sequence). Note on this clone: The antigen is unknown.

Assay used: immunoSEQ multiplex PCR; TCRdb lists only in-frame clones, some missing. The table lists about 58,000 clones, around 89% of them singletons. This chain joins TRBV7-9 and TRBJ2-7; tentatively, D is TRBD1 (5 bases). Sequenced material: CD4+ or CD8+ T cells sorted from blood, taken in a trial of the OX40 agonist ivuxolimab. This TCR derives from an adult with an advanced solid tumor such as melanoma, head and neck, liver or kidney cancer. The CDR3 region is CASSSRTEQYF. The CDR3 region has the DNA TGTGCCAGCAGCTCAAGGACAGAGCAGTACTTC.